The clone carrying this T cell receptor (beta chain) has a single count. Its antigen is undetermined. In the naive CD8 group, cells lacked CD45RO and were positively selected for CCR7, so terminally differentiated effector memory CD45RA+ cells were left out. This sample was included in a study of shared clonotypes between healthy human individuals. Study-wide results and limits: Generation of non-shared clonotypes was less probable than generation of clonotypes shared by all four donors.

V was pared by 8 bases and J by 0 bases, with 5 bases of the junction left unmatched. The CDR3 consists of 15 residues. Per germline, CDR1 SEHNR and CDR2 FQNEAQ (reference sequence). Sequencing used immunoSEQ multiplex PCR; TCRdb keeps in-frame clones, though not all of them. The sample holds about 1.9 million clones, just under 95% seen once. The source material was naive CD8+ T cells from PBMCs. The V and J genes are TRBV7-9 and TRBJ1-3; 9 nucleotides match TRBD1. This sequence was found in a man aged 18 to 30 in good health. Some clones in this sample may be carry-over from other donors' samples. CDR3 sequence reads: CASGGQGRSGNTIYF. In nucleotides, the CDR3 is TGTGCCAGCGGCGGACAGGGGCGCTCTGGAAACACCATATATTTT.